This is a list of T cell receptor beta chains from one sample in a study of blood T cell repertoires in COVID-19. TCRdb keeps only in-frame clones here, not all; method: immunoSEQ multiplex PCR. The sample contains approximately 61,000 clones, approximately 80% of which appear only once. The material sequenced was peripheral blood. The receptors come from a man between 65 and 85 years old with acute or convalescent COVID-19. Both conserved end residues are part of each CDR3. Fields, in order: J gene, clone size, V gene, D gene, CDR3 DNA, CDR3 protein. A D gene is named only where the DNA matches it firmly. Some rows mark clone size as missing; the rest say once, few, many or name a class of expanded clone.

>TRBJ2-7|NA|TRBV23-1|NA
TGCGCCAGCAGCCACTGTCACGCGGGATACGAGCAGTACTTC
CASSHCHAGYEQYF
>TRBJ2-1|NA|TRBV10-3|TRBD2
TGTGCCATCAGAGAAACTAGCGGGGGGCCTTACAATGAGCAGTTCTTC
CAIRETSGGPYNEQFF
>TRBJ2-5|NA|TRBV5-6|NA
TGTGCCAGCAGCCCGGACATACAAGAGACCCAGTACTTC
CASSPDIQETQYF
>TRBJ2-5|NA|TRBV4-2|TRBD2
TGTGCCAGCAGCCTCATCCTTGGGACTATCGAGACCCAGTACTTC
CASSLILGTIETQYF
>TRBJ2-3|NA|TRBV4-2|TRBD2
TGTGCCAGCAGCCAAGGTAGCGGGGGGGTCACTAGCACAGATACGCAGTATTTT
CASSQGSGGVTSTDTQYF
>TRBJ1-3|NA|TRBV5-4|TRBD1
TGTGCCAGCAGCTTAGCAGGGGGTTCTGGAAACACCATATATTTT
CASSLAGGSGNTIYF
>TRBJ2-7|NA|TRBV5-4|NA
TGTGCCAGCGCCCCCGCGGGCTCCTCCTACGAGCAGTACTTC
CASAPAGSSYEQYF
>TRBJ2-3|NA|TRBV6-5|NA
TGTGCCAGCAGTTCCCAGAAAGATACGCAGTATTTT
CASSSQKDTQYF
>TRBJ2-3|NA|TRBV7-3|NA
TGTGCCAGCAGCTTGAGCCACACAGATACGCAGTATTTT
CASSLSHTDTQYF
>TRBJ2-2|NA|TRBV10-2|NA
TGCGCCAGCAGCGTACAGGGACCCGGGGAGCTGTTTTTT
CASSVQGPGELFF
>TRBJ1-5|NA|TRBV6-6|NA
TGTGCCAGCTGCTTTCGGGTGAGCAATCAGCCCCAGCATTTT
CASCFRVSNQPQHF
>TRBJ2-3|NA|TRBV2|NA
TGTGCCAGCAGTGAAGGGGACAAAAGCACAGATACGCAGTATTTT
CASSEGDKSTDTQYF
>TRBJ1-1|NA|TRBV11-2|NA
TGTGCCAGCAGCTTATTGCGGGGCACTGAAGCTTTCTTT
CASSLLRGTEAFF
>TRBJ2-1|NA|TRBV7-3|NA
TGTGCCAGCAGCTTAACGGGGCAGGATGAGCAGTTCTTC
CASSLTGQDEQFF
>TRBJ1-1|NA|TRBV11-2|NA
TGTGCCAGCAGCCCAAACGGGAACACTGAAGCTTTCTTT
CASSPNGNTEAFF
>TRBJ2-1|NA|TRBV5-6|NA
TGTGCCAGCAGCTCCCCAGGGAACGATGAGCAGTTCTTC
CASSSPGNDEQFF
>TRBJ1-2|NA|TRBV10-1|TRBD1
TGCGCCAGCAGCCGACAGGGCTTTTCTGGCTACACCTTC
CASSRQGFSGYTF
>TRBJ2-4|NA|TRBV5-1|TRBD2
TGCGCCAGCAGCCCATCCGGGACTAGCGGGGGGGCCGGGAACATTCAGTACTTC
CASSPSGTSGGAGNIQYF
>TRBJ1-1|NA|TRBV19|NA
TGTGCCAGCACCCCACAATCGCGGCCCCCCATGAACACTGAAGCTTTCTTT
CASTPQSRPPMNTEAFF
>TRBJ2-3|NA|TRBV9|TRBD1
TGTGCCAGCAGCCCCCGCAGGGGGCTAGCGGATACGCAGTATTTT
CASSPRRGLADTQYF
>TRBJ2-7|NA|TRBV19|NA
TGTGCCAGTAGTATAAGTGACAACTCCTACGAGCAGTACTTC
CASSISDNSYEQYF
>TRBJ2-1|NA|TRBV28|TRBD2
TGTGCCAGCAGTTTAGAGCTAGCGGGGGCATACAATGAGCAGTTCTTC
CASSLELAGAYNEQFF
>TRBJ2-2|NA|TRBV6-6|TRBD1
TGTGCCAGCAGTCCCGTGGGACAGGGCTTAGGCGGGGAGCTGTTTTTT
CASSPVGQGLGGELFF
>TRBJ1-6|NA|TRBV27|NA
TGTGCCAGCAGTTTAAGGTGGAGCTCCTATAATTCACCCCTCCACTTT
CASSLRWSSYNSPLHF
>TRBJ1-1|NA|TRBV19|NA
TGTGCCAGTACTAAAACGAGCGGGGACACTGAAGCTTTCTTT
CASTKTSGDTEAFF
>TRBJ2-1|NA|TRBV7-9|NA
TGTGCCAGCAGCTACCCAGGGGTTCGAAACAAGCAGTTCTTC
CASSYPGVRNKQFF
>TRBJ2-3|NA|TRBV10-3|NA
TGTGCCATCAGTGGGAGCGAAGATTCAGATACGCAGTATTTT
CAISGSEDSDTQYF
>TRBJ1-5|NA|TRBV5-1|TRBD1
TGCGCCAGCAGCCCGACAGGGTCCCTCAATCAGCCCCAGCATTTT
CASSPTGSLNQPQHF
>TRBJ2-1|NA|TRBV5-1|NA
TGCGCCAGCAGCGTGGACCGTCCGTCCAGCAATGAGCAGTTCTTC
CASSVDRPSSNEQFF
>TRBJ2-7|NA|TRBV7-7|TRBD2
TGTGCTAGCAGCCCCGGGACTAGCGGATACGAGCAGTACTTC
CASSPGTSGYEQYF
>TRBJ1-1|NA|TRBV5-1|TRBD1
TGCGCCAGCAGCTTGGTTGACAGGGGTGAAGCTTTCTTT
CASSLVDRGEAFF
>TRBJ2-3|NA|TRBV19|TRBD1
TGTGCCAGTAGGAAAACAGGGGCGACAGATACGCAGTATTTT
CASRKTGATDTQYF
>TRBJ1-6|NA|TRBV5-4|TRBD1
TGTGCCAGCAGCTCCAGGGGGCGCGGGTATAATTCACCCCTCCACTTT
CASSSRGRGYNSPLHF
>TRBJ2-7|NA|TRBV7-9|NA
TGTGCCAGCAGCTTAGACGGAGGGGACGAGCAGTACTTC
CASSLDGGDEQYF
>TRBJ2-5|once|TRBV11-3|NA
TGTGCCAGCAGCTTATCTAGTACAGTGGGGGGAGAGACCCAGTACTTC
CASSLSSTVGGETQYF
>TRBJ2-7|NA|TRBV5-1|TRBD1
TGCGCCAGCAGCCCGAGACAGGGTTACGAGCAGTACTTC
CASSPRQGYEQYF
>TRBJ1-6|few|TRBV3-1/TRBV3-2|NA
TGTGCCAGCACAACCGGAGGGGGGGACGATTCACCCCTCCACTTT
CASTTGGGDDSPLHF
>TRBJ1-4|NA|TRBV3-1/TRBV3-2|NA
TGTGCCAGCAGATTGGCGGGACTCAGGAATGAAAAACTGTTTTTT
CASRLAGLRNEKLFF
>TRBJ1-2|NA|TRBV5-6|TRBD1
TGTGCCAGCAGCCCTACAAACAGGGGGTATGGCTACACCTTC
CASSPTNRGYGYTF
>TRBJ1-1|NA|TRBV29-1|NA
TGCACCGCCGGGGGCACTGAAGCTTTCTTT
CTAGGTEAFF
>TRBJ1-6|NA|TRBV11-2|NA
TGTGCCAGCAGCTTAGGCGGGGCCCCTTCACCCCTCCACTTT
CASSLGGAPSPLHF
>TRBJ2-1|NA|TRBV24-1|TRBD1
TGTGCCACCAGTGACCGGGGACAGGGTTCCTACAATGAGCAGTTCTTC
CATSDRGQGSYNEQFF
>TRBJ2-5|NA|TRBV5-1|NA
TGCGCCAGCAGCTTGGGGACAGTCCTACAAGAGACCCAGTACTTC
CASSLGTVLQETQYF